This TCR beta chain was identified in a study of beta chain features in type 1 diabetes. At the level of the study: All samples yielded about 100 million examined sorted cells. Whole-study results and caveats: It was possible that PCR favored shorter templates, equally so in patients and controls. Whether HLA type influences TCRB rearrangement remained unresolved here.

Worth noting for this clone: The antigen is not known.

V lost 7 bases and J lost 2; bases outside the gene matches: 3. The germline CDR1 and CDR2 sequences are SNHLY and FYNNEI. The CDR3 totals 14 residues. Expressed TCRB transcripts were sequenced because the isolated RNA had all been reverse transcribed beforehand. Sequencing was performed with immunoSEQ multiplex PCR; in TCRdb, only in-frame clones are kept and a portion is missing. The sample has fewer than 20,000 clones, just under 55% seen once; the top ten hold about 0.43%. The J gene is TRBJ2-1, the V gene TRBV2, with 9 bases lining up with TRBD2. The sequenced sample was stem cell memory CD4+ T cells from blood. This receptor was obtained from a woman aged 18-29 years in good health. CDR3 in DNA: TGTGCCAGCAAGGCGGGAGGGCCCTACAATGAGCAGTTCTTC. Protein product: CASKAGGPYNEQFF.